The source of this T cell receptor (beta chain) is a study of OX40 agonist ivuxolimab in advanced cancers. Turning to the study itself: Anti-PD-1, anti-PD-L1 or anti-CTLA-4 therapy given earlier was allowed, and 30% to 45% had some. Overall study findings and caveats: Compared with others, partial responders at 0.1-3.0 mg/kg displayed clonal expansion among the lowest.

The germline gives CDR1 SGDLS, CDR2 YYNGEE. The CDR3 is 8 residues long, ends included. This clone has a handful of counts. Its specificity is unknown. Since the CDR3 does not end with the conserved phenylalanine or tryptophan, this likely comes from a read error. It is unclear where the CDR3 begins or ends on the DNA, so no DNA is shown, and the CDR3 is as TCRdb lists it. Clones were read by immunoSEQ multiplex PCR, and TCRdb kept only the in-frame ones, dropping some. The sample gives 90,000 to 150,000 clones, 75% to 90% of which show up once; around 0.55% is in the top ten. The sequence came from an adult with an advanced solid tumor such as melanoma, head and neck, liver or kidney cancer. V and J are TRBV9 and TRBJ1-4; the table's D call, TRBD1, was not checked against the DNA. The sample was CD4+ or CD8+ T cells sorted from blood, taken in a trial of the OX40 agonist ivuxolimab. This chain's CDR3 is CASSVVVA.